This TCR beta chain derives from a study of OX40 agonist ivuxolimab in advanced cancers. Background on the study: Every 2 weeks, patients got intravenous ivuxolimab at one of six dose levels (0.01-10 mg/kg). Dose-escalation patients' cancers were hepatocellular carcinoma, melanoma, renal cell or head and neck cancer. Among those enrolled, mean age was 60 years (range about 23 to 90) and roughly 84% were male.

As concerns this clone: Its antigen is not identified.

Study outcomes and limitations: Partial responders treated at 0.1-3.0 mg/kg exhibited clonal expansion among the lowest measured.

Using immunoSEQ multiplex PCR, the repertoire was profiled, and TCRdb retains in-frame clones only, with some absent. The sample yields about 80,000 clones, 70% to 90% seen once. Germline CDR1 is SGDLS and CDR2 is YYNGEE. The CDR3 has 15 amino acids. V was cut by 4 bases and J by 4 bases, with 15 bases left in between. The V call is TRBV9, the J call TRBJ2-1; a weak D match, TRBD1 (7 bases). The sequence was collected from an adult with an advanced solid tumor such as melanoma, head and neck, liver or kidney cancer. The material sequenced was CD4+ or CD8+ T cells sorted from blood, taken in a trial of the OX40 agonist ivuxolimab. CDR3 DNA sequence: TGTGCCAGCAGCATGGAGGGGGCCAAATACAATGAGCAGTTCTTC. This gives the protein CASSMEGAKYNEQFF.